This passage covers 23 T cell receptor beta chains from one sample sequenced in a study of shared clonotypes between healthy human individuals. TCRdb's table, derived via immunoSEQ multiplex PCR, lists solely in-frame clones and lacks some. The table has 980,000 or so clones, 76% seen once. The sample taken for sequencing was memory CD4+ T cells sorted from blood. Subset in this sample: CD45RA-negative fraction. These receptors all stem from a man aged 18 to 29 in good health.

In its sample, this clone was seen a few times. The V and J genes are TRBV6-6 and TRBJ1-6, with D perhaps TRBD1 (6 bases). Germline values: CDR1 MNHNY, CDR2 SVGAGI (reference sequence). This CDR3 is 14 amino acids long. V lost 3 bases and J 7 bases, leaving 10 bases between the germline ends. The DNA for the CDR3 is TGTGCCAGCAGTTATATTACAGGGAATTCACCCCTCCACTTT. Translation gives CASSYITGNSPLHF.

This clone was counted a few times. The gene calls are TRBV29-1 and TRBJ2-3; D remains unclear. CDR3 size: 13 residues. Germline CDR1 reads SQVTM; CDR2 reads ANQGSEA. The V end was cut by 3 bases, the J end by 8 bases, with 15 bases between. The CDR3 is CSVDGQSSGTQYF. The CDR3 DNA sequence: TGCAGCGTTGATGGGCAGTCCTCGGGTACGCAGTATTTT.

Concerning this clone itself: This CDR3 is also generated by other DNA sequences in the sample. The chain joins TRBV9 to TRBJ1-6; D may be TRBD1 (6 bases). Germline CDR1 and CDR2: SGDLS and YYNGEE. The germline V and J ends were trimmed by 0 bases and 6 bases, with 10 bases remaining between them. The CDR3 contains 15 residues. The CDR3 is CASSVEGGGNSPLHF. The CDR3 nucleotides read TGTGCCAGCAGCGTAGAAGGGGGAGGTAATTCACCCCTCCACTTT.

The rearrangement links TRBV2 to TRBJ1-2; the match to TRBD1 covers 7 bases. This CDR3 spans 15 amino acids. Germline values: CDR1 SNHLY, CDR2 FYNNEI. V was clipped by 6 bases and J by 5 bases; unmatched bases: 12. CDR3 sequence: CASSHGAGGRYGYTF. CDR3 in DNA: TGTGCCAGCAGCCACGGGGCAGGGGGTCGTTATGGCTACACCTTC.

The chain recombines TRBV4-1 with TRBJ2-5; 7 nucleotides agree with TRBD1. The CDR3 has 16 amino acids. Trimming took 3 bases from V and 1 from J; bases not matched to a gene: 8. Per the germline V gene, CDR1 is MGHRA and CDR2 is YSYEKL. CDR3 coding DNA: TGCGCCAGCAGCCACCTAGACAGGGCCCTCCAAGAGACCCAGTACTTC. The encoded protein is CASSHLDRALQETQYF.

The chain employs TRBV30 and TRBJ1-1; TRBD1 agrees at 7 bases. The germline V gene has CDR1 GTSNPN and CDR2 SVGIG (reference sequence). V dropped 8 bases and J dropped 1; count of bases not matched to a gene: 4. The CDR3 length is 12 residues. CDR3 region: CAAGQSNTEAFF. CDR3 nucleotides: TGTGCCGCGGGACAGTCGAACACTGAAGCTTTCTTT. Complete variable domain (other parts from reference TRBV30 and TRBJ1-1): SQTIHQWPATLVQPVGSPLSLECTVEGTSNPNLYWYRQAAGRGLQLLFYSVGIGQISSEVPQNLSASRPQDRQFILSSKKLLLSDSGFYLCAAGQSNTEAFFGQGTRLTVV.

The rearrangement joins TRBV28 to TRBJ2-6; D remains ambiguous. Germline V gives CDR1 MDHEN, CDR2 SYDVKM. This CDR3 has 15 amino acids. Trimming left V 7 bases short and J 0 bases short, with 10 bases between. The CDR3 loop reads CASTSGVSGANVLTF. In nucleotides, the CDR3 is TGTGCCAGCACCTCGGGTGTCTCTGGGGCCAACGTCCTGACTTTC. Full variable domain (missing parts from reference TRBV28 and TRBJ2-6): DVKVTQSSRYLVKRTGEKVFLECVQDMDHENMFWYRQDPGLGLRLIYFSYDVKMKEKGDIPEGYSVSREKKERFSLILESASTNQTSMYLCASTSGVSGANVLTFGAGSRLTVL.

V is TRBV10-3 and J is TRBJ2-7; 7 nucleotides agree with TRBD1. Looked up from germline, CDR1 is ENHRY and CDR2 is SYGVKD. Germline trimming cut 3 bases from V and 5 bases from J; bases unmatched to any gene: 7. The CDR3 sequence is 14 residues long. CDR3 amino acids: CAISERDDRDEQYF. The CDR3 nucleotides are TGTGCCATCAGTGAACGGGATGACAGGGACGAGCAGTACTTC.

The chain has TRBV5-1 and TRBJ2-5; no clear D. The V gene's germline CDR1 is SGHRS and CDR2 YFSETQ. This CDR3 is built from 13 residues. With 2 bases removed from V and 5 bases from J, the gap between germline ends came to 10 bases. DNA for the CDR3: TGCGCCAGCAGCTTAGACAAAAGGGAGACCCAGTACTTC. Amino acid sequence: CASSLDKRETQYF. The complete variable domain, with remaining parts taken from reference TRBV5-1 and TRBJ2-5, reads KAGVTQTPRYLIKTRGQQVTLSCSPISGHRSVSWYQQTPGQGLQFLFEYFSETQRNKGNFPGRFSGRQFSNSRSEMNVSTLELGDSALYLCASSLDKRETQYFGPGTRLLVL.

The chain recombines TRBV7-9 with TRBJ1-2; TRBD1 aligns across 11 bases. This CDR3 comprises 15 residues. Germline values: CDR1 SEHNR, CDR2 FQNEAQ (reference sequence). The ends lost 5 bases at V and 9 bases at J; junction bases unmatched: 11. In DNA, the CDR3 is TGTGCCAGCAGCCCGCAATCCGGGACAGGGGGAAGCTACACCTTC. It yields the protein CASSPQSGTGGSYTF.

This chain uses TRBV11-2 with TRBJ1-3, with TRBD1 as a possible D gene (6 bases). The CDR3 covers 14 residues. Trimming pared 1 base from V and 7 bases from J, leaving 11 bases between. Germline V gene sequence: CDR1 SGHAT, CDR2 FQNNGV. Written as DNA, the CDR3 is TGTGCCAGCAGCTTAGTCCAGGGGCAGAACACCATATATTTT. Encoded protein: CASSLVQGQNTIYF.

The gene calls are TRBV2 and TRBJ2-7; possibly TRBD1 for D (5 bases). Germline CDR1 SNHLY, CDR2 FYNNEI. The germline V and J ends were trimmed by 10 bases and 4 bases, with 20 bases remaining between them. This CDR3 is built from 14 residues. CDR3 coding DNA: TGTGCCATCTGGCGGTTAGGGGATACATACGAGCAGTACTTC. It is translated as CAIWRLGDTYEQYF.

The gene calls are TRBV6-1 and TRBJ2-1; D possibly corresponds to TRBD2 (6 bases). V lost 3 bases, J lost 1 base, and 13 bases lay in between. The CDR3 sequence is 16 residues long. From germline, CDR1 is MNHNS and CDR2 SASEGT. CDR3 amino acids: CASSDQASASYNEQFF. CDR3 DNA sequence: TGTGCCAGCAGTGACCAGGCTAGCGCGTCCTACAATGAGCAGTTCTTC.

This chain connects TRBV19 to TRBJ2-4; D tentatively reads TRBD1 or TRBD2 (6 bases each). Between the trimmed V and J ends, which lost 3 bases and 8 bases, there was a span of 14 bases. Germline values: CDR1 LNHDA, CDR2 SQIVND (reference sequence). There are 14 residues in the CDR3. As DNA, the CDR3 is TGTGCCAGTAGTATCAGGGATGGGGGGCACATTCAGTACTTC. It is translated as CASSIRDGGHIQYF.

The V call is TRBV4-1, the J call TRBJ2-3; 7 bases are shared with TRBD2. Germline V gene sequence: CDR1 MGHRA, CDR2 YSYEKL. The CDR3 has 15 residues. J lost 0 bases, V lost 2 bases, and 2 bases had no gene match. The CDR3 loop reads CASSQLAASTDTQYF. The CDR3 nucleotides are TGCGCCAGCAGCCAACTAGCGGCTAGCACAGATACGCAGTATTTT.

The chain uses TRBV5-6 and TRBJ2-5; D remains ambiguous. The V end was cut by 5 bases, the J end by 2 bases, with 22 bases between. The CDR3 runs 17 residues. Germline V gene sequence: CDR1 SGHDT, CDR2 YYEEEE. The CDR3 spells CASRPSGRRPLQETQYF. The CDR3 coding sequence is TGTGCCAGCAGGCCCTCAGGACGGCGTCCACTACAAGAGACCCAGTACTTC. The full variable domain, its missing parts supplied by reference TRBV5-6 and TRBJ2-5, is DAGVTQSPTHLIKTRGQQVTLRCSPKSGHDTVSWYQQALGQGPQFIFQYYEEEERQRGNFPDRFSGHQFPNYSSELNVNALLLGDSALYLCASRPSGRRPLQETQYFGPGTRLLVL.

The rearrangement links TRBV10-1 to TRBJ2-2; D may be TRBD1 (5 bases). The CDR3 covers 13 residues. Trimming pared 6 bases from V and 4 bases from J, leaving 9 bases between. Per germline, CDR1 WNHNN and CDR2 SYGVQD (reference sequence). The CDR3: CASSQQGTGELFF. The CDR3 region has the DNA TGCGCCAGCAGCCAGCAGGGCACCGGGGAGCTGTTTTTT.

The V call is TRBV29-1, the J call TRBJ1-2, with TRBD1 matching 8 bases. The CDR3 is 16 amino acids. Per germline, CDR1 SQVTM and CDR2 ANQGSEA. V shed 2 bases and J 6 bases; nucleotides not matched to a gene: 14. CDR3 sequence: CSVEINLNRGYDGYTF. In DNA, the CDR3 is TGCAGCGTTGAAATAAATCTGAACAGGGGGTATGATGGCTACACCTTC.

This chain joins TRBV6-5 and TRBJ2-2; D may be TRBD2 (6 bases). The CDR3 extends over 14 amino acids. The V gene's germline CDR1 is MNHEY and CDR2 SVGAGI. The ends were cut back, 5 bases at V and 2 bases at J, with 9 bases in the middle. This CDR3 reads CASSRGVNTGELFF. DNA for the CDR3: TGTGCCAGCAGTCGCGGGGTTAACACCGGGGAGCTGTTTTTT.

The V gene is TRBV5-1, the J gene TRBJ1-1, with D maybe TRBD1 (5 bases). V gave up 0 bases and J gave up 3 bases, with 21 bases separating them. The germline gives CDR1 SGHRS, CDR2 YFSETQ. The CDR3 loop spans 18 amino acids. This CDR3 reads CASSLGSGARRSDTEAFF. CDR3 nucleotide sequence: TGCGCCAGCAGCTTGGGCTCCGGGGCGCGTAGGAGTGACACTGAAGCTTTCTTT.

The chain couples TRBV10-2 to TRBJ2-2; D not certain. This CDR3 comprises 11 residues. Germline V CDR1 and CDR2: WSHSY, SAAADI. V was clipped by 5 bases and J by 3 bases, with 1 base between them. Here the CDR3 reads CASSHTGELFF. As DNA, the CDR3 is TGCGCCAGCAGTCACACCGGGGAGCTGTTTTTT.

This clone occurred once. The V call is TRBV2, the J call TRBJ1-2, with D possibly TRBD1 on 5 matching bases. CDR3 length: 13 amino acids. Trimming stripped 8 bases from V and 0 bases from J, with 10 bases between. Germline CDR1 and CDR2: SNHLY and FYNNEI. The CDR3 coding sequence is TGTGCCAGCCACAGGAGCGCTAACTATGGCTACACCTTC. Its protein is CASHRSANYGYTF.

The chain is built from TRBV19 and TRBJ2-5; 7 bases are shared with TRBD1. Germline V gene data show CDR1 as LNHDA and CDR2 as SQIVND (reference sequence). With 4 bases clipped from V and 5 bases from J, the junction kept 13 bases outside the gene matches. The CDR3 is made up of 16 amino acids. The CDR3 sequence: CASSRGDRVSVETQYF. The CDR3 coding sequence is TGTGCCAGTAGTAGGGGAGACAGGGTCTCCGTCGAGACCCAGTACTTC.